Listed here is a single T cell receptor beta chain. No antigen is known for it. The source of the sample is a study of T cell responses to AZD1222 COVID-19 vaccine. Study observations and caveats: Clonal diversity was possibly underestimated, and white British individuals and females predominated among donors.

The length of the CDR3 is 13 residues. Per germline, CDR1 MDHEN and CDR2 SYDVKM. V lost 6 bases, J lost 2 bases, and 2 bases stayed unmatched. The protocol was immunoSEQ multiplex PCR, while the TCRdb copy is restricted to in-frame clones and leaves out a portion. The sample has roughly 150,000 clones, 90% to 95% seen once. The chain carries TRBV28 and TRBJ2-7; 9 bases align to TRBD2. This clonotype was obtained from an adult who received the AZD1222 COVID-19 vaccine. The sequences come from peripheral blood, collected 28 days after the second AZD1222 dose. CDR3 sequence reads: CASRAGGTYEQYF. The DNA of the CDR3 is TGTGCCAGCAGGGCGGGAGGGACCTACGAGCAGTACTTC.